Below, one T cell receptor beta chain is given with its context. Antigen unknown. Assay used: immunoSEQ multiplex PCR; TCRdb lists only in-frame clones, some missing. The sample yields 32,000 or so clones, around 88% seen once. CFSE-dim autoproliferating and CFSE-high non-proliferating T cells from unstimulated culture were sequenced separately. Roughly 5.2x10^7 CFSE-labeled PBMCs were cultured 7 days unstimulated, then replicate wells were pooled. Without exogenous stimuli, around 0.55 uM CFSE-labeled PBMCs were cultured serum-free. The V gene lost 2 bases and the J gene lost 4 bases, with 8 bases spanning the gap. This CDR3 contains 14 residues. Germline V CDR1 and CDR2: MGHDK, SYGVNS. The data stem from a study of memory B cells and T cells in multiple sclerosis.

Source material: PBMCs from blood kept in culture. The source of this sequence is a human donor with multiple sclerosis. This rearrangement joins TRBV25-1 to TRBJ2-2, with D hard to call. The CDR3 reads CASSERSSTGELFF. The CDR3 bases are TGTGCCAGCAGTGAAAGGAGTAGCACCGGGGAGCTGTTTTTT.